Listed below are T cell receptor beta chains from one sample, sequenced in a study of graft-versus-host responses after intestinal transplantation. No antigen has been assigned to these receptors. TCRdb keeps only in-frame clones here, not all; method: immunoSEQ multiplex PCR. This sample has tens of thousands of clones, with about nine tenths found just once. The sequencing used unstimulated CD4+ T cells sorted from spleen or lymph node cells, collected before transplant. The receptors were sampled from a human donor who was the organ donor for an intestinal transplant. CDR3s include the opening cysteine and the closing phenylalanine or tryptophan. The order of the fields is D gene, V gene, J gene, clone size, CDR3 DNA, CDR3 protein. The D gene is left open where the match is weak. Clone size is shown for a subset of rows, as once, few, many or a class of expanded clone.

-	TRBV12-1	TRBJ2-7	-	TGTGCCAGCAGCTTTAGCGGGAGGGCCTACGAGCAGTACTTC	CASSFSGRAYEQYF
-	TRBV28	TRBJ1-5	-	TGTGCCAGCAAGGTTAGCAATCAGCCCCAGCATTTT	CASKVSNQPQHF
-	TRBV7-2	TRBJ2-1	-	TGTGCCAGCAGCGACCCACCGGGACTCCCTCCGGGGGAGCAGTTCTTC	CASSDPPGLPPGEQFF
TRBD1	TRBV28	TRBJ1-4	-	TGTGCCAGCAGTATATACAGGGGGCCTAATGAAAAACTGTTTTTT	CASSIYRGPNEKLFF
-	TRBV11-2	TRBJ2-2	once	TGTGCCAGCAGCTTAGACCGAAACACCGGGGAGCTGTTTTTT	CASSLDRNTGELFF
-	TRBV7-8	TRBJ2-7	once	TGTGCCAGCAGTCGCGCCTCAGGGGAATCCTACGAGCAGTACTTC	CASSRASGESYEQYF
-	TRBV7-9	TRBJ2-1	-	TGTGCCAGCAGCATAATCGGGGAATACAATGAGCAGTTCTTC	CASSIIGEYNEQFF
TRBD2	TRBV5-4	TRBJ2-2	once	TGTGCCAGCAGCTTGGGGCGGGAGTCCGGGGAGCTGTTTTTT	CASSLGRESGELFF
-	TRBV28	TRBJ2-7	-	TGTGCCAGCAGCCTCCTCACCGGGGGTGGACAGGACTACGAGCAGTACTTC	CASSLLTGGGQDYEQYF
-	TRBV28	TRBJ2-5	-	TGTGCCAGCAGTTTATCTGAGATTTACGTTAGAGAGACCCAGTACTTC	CASSLSEIYVRETQYF
-	TRBV6-6	TRBJ2-7	medium-sized	TGTGCCAGCAGTAGCAAGTCCTACGAGCAGTACTTC	CASSSKSYEQYF
TRBD2	TRBV5-4	TRBJ2-3	-	TGTGCCAGCAGCTTGGGGGTAGGGACTAGCGGGAGAGGAAGCACAGATACGCAGTATTTT	CASSLGVGTSGRGSTDTQYF
-	TRBV28	TRBJ1-3	-	TGTGCCAGCATGCCTCCGGGATCCAGTGGAAACACCATATATTTT	CASMPPGSSGNTIYF
TRBD2	TRBV11-1	TRBJ2-2	-	TGTGCCAGCAGCTTAGAAGGACTAGCGATCGGCGGGGAGCTGTTTTTT	CASSLEGLAIGGELFF
-	TRBV29-1	TRBJ1-3	-	TGCAGCGTTGAAGCTTACCATTTGGACGGAAACACCATATATTTT	CSVEAYHLDGNTIYF
TRBD2	TRBV7-3	TRBJ2-1	-	TGTGCCAGCAGCCGGACTAGCGGGAGTGGTTACAATGAGCAGTTCTTC	CASSRTSGSGYNEQFF
-	TRBV6-5	TRBJ2-5	-	TGTGCCAGCCGACGGGGCCGAGGGGGCCAAGAGACCCAGTACTTC	CASRRGRGGQETQYF
TRBD2	TRBV11-2	TRBJ2-1	-	TGTGCCAGCAGCTTGACTAGCGGGAGGGCCAATGAGCAGTTCTTC	CASSLTSGRANEQFF
TRBD2	TRBV28	TRBJ2-5	-	TGTGCCAGCAGCGCTACAGGGAGCGGGAGTCAAGAGACCCAGTACTTC	CASSATGSGSQETQYF
TRBD2	TRBV27	TRBJ2-3	-	TGTGCCAGCAGTTTAGGGGGACTAGCGGGAGATACGCAGTATTTT	CASSLGGLAGDTQYF
TRBD1	TRBV6-1	TRBJ1-3	-	TGTGCCAGCAGCGAGGACAGGGGAAACACCATATATTTT	CASSEDRGNTIYF
TRBD1	TRBV19	TRBJ1-5	-	TGTGCCAGTAGTATAATCAGGGGGGTTAGCAATCAGCCCCAGCATTTT	CASSIIRGVSNQPQHF
-	TRBV7-3	TRBJ2-3	-	TGTGCCAGCAGGGCCACAGGGACAGATACGCAGTATTTT	CASRATGTDTQYF
-	TRBV10-3	TRBJ2-3	-	TGTGCCATCAGTGACCGACGGGGGACGGGAGATACGCAGTATTTT	CAISDRRGTGDTQYF
-	TRBV2	TRBJ1-5	-	TGTGCCAGCAGGGGTCCGTATAGCAATCAGCCCCAGCATTTT	CASRGPYSNQPQHF
-	TRBV6-5	TRBJ1-2	few	TGTGCCAGCAGTTACACTAACTATGGCTACACCTTC	CASSYTNYGYTF